This TCR beta chain was identified in a study of blood T cell repertoires in COVID-19. This clone was observed many times. Assay used: immunoSEQ multiplex PCR; TCRdb lists only in-frame clones, some missing. The table shows roughly 280,000 clones, with around nine tenths occurring only once. Trimming took off 4 bases at V and 3 bases at J, with 18 bases between the two ends. Germline lookup yields CDR1 SEHNR and CDR2 FQNEAQ (reference sequence). This CDR3 comprises 16 residues. Input material: peripheral blood. The sequence came from a man aged 35 to 55 with active or convalescent COVID-19. The chain employs TRBV7-9 and TRBJ2-5; possibly TRBD2 for D (6 bases). CDR3 protein: CASSSKSGTAKETQYF. CDR3 DNA sequence: TGTGCCAGCAGCTCTAAGTCCGGGACTGCTAAAGAGACCCAGTACTTC.